A single sample is the source of the 28 T cell receptor beta chains below, sequenced in a study of blood T cell repertoires in COVID-19. Data came from immunoSEQ multiplex PCR; TCRdb stores just in-frame clones and leaves some out. The data show some 40,000 clones, over 75% seen once. Material for sequencing was peripheral blood. The receptors derive from a woman of 80 years or more with acute or convalescent COVID-19.

The rearrangement links TRBV7-9 to TRBJ1-1, with unresolved D. Trimming took off 4 bases at V and 0 bases at J, with 6 bases between the two ends. Germline CDR1 is SEHNR and CDR2 is FQNEAQ (reference sequence). The CDR3 runs to 13 residues. CDR3 bases: TGTGCCAGCAGCTCCCTAATGAACACTGAAGCTTTCTTT. This codes for CASSSLMNTEAFF.

Only a few counts were recorded for this clone. The V and J genes are TRBV20-1 and TRBJ1-5, with D possibly matching TRBD1 (6 bases). Germline values: CDR1 DFQATT, CDR2 SNEGSKA (reference sequence). With 3 bases removed from V and 2 bases from J, the gap between germline ends came to 17 bases. This CDR3 is built from 16 residues. CDR3 nucleotide sequence: TGCAGTGCTAGTCCCTATTCGGCAGGGGGCAATCAGCCCCAGCATTTT. The encoded protein is CSASPYSAGGNQPQHF.

The chain carries TRBV9 and TRBJ1-3, with D tentatively TRBD1 (5 bases). CDR1 and CDR2 (germline): SGDLS, YYNGEE. The CDR3 runs 15 residues. The ends were cut back, 3 bases at V and 0 bases at J, with 10 bases in the middle. CDR3 nucleotide sequence: TGTGCCAGCAGCGCGGGGGAGTTCTCTGGAAACACCATATATTTT. Protein: CASSAGEFSGNTIYF.

This chain joins TRBV21-1 and TRBJ2-1; the table's D gene call, TRBD2, was not cross checked with the DNA. TRBV21-1 is a pseudogene. This CDR3 region has 12 residues. The CDR3 loop reads CASSKMSDEQFF. CDR3 nucleotide sequence: TGTGCCAGCAGCAAAATGAGCGATGAGCAGTTCTTC.

This chain uses TRBV27 with TRBJ1-4; TRBD1 matches at 8 bases. CDR1 and CDR2 from the germline V gene are MNHEY and SMNVEV (reference sequence). V was pared by 5 bases and J by 5 bases, with 4 bases of the junction left unmatched. The CDR3 length is 14 residues. CDR3 sequence (DNA): TGTGCCAGCAGTGAACAGGGGGGCAATGAAAAACTGTTTTTT. It is translated as CASSEQGGNEKLFF.

The rearrangement links TRBV4-3 to TRBJ2-3; D perhaps matches TRBD2 (5 bases). V was cut by 4 bases and J by 0 bases, with 8 bases left in between. Germline-derived CDR1 and CDR2 are LGHNA and YSLEER. The CDR3 runs to 14 residues. CDR3 region: CASSPDWSTDTQYF. CDR3 in DNA: TGCGCCAGCAGCCCGGACTGGAGCACAGATACGCAGTATTTT.

The rearrangement links TRBV6-5 to TRBJ1-1; 8 bases are a match to TRBD1. V lost 7 bases to trimming and J lost 4 bases; unmatched junction nucleotides: 8. CDR3 length equals 14 residues. Germline V gene lookup returns CDR1 MNHEY and CDR2 SVGAGI. DNA for the CDR3: TGTGCCAGCATCCAGGGGGCGCCCACCACTGAAGCTTTCTTT. It yields the protein CASIQGAPTTEAFF.

The V gene is TRBV4-1, the J gene TRBJ2-7; 7 bases are a match to TRBD1. From germline, CDR1 is MGHRA and CDR2 YSYEKL. The CDR3 has 14 residues. Losses at the gene ends were 1 base for V and 3 bases for J; bases not matched to a gene: 3. Here the CDR3 reads CASSQVGTDYEQYF. The DNA of the CDR3 is TGCGCCAGCAGCCAAGTCGGGACAGACTACGAGCAGTACTTC.

The chain is built from TRBV5-1 and TRBJ2-3; TRBD1 matches 8 bases. The germline CDR1 and CDR2 sequences are SGHRS and YFSETQ. Trimming took 5 bases from V and 7 from J; bases not matched to a gene: 12. This CDR3 contains 15 residues. The CDR3 region has the DNA TGCGCCAGCAGTCCCTCAGGGGGCGCTACTCATACGCAGTATTTT. Translated: CASSPSGGATHTQYF. Combining the CDR3 with reference TRBV5-1 and TRBJ2-3 gives the whole variable domain KAGVTQTPRYLIKTRGQQVTLSCSPISGHRSVSWYQQTPGQGLQFLFEYFSETQRNKGNFPGRFSGRQFSNSRSEMNVSTLELGDSALYLCASSPSGGATHTQYFGPGTRLTVL.

The chain employs TRBV19 and TRBJ1-2; 7 positions agree with TRBD1. Germline loops: CDR1 LNHDA, CDR2 SQIVND (reference sequence). CDR3 length: 14 amino acids. The trim removed 3 bases at V and 3 bases at J, leaving 4 bases unmatched. CDR3: CASSISGTDYGYTF. The DNA of the CDR3 is TGTGCCAGTAGTATTTCCGGGACAGACTATGGCTACACCTTC.

The chain couples TRBV7-9 to TRBJ1-2; 7 bases are a match to TRBD1. V lost 1 base and J lost 8; bases outside the gene matches: 4. The CDR3 totals 13 residues. CDR1 SEHNR and CDR2 FQNEAQ come from the germline V gene (reference sequence). This chain's CDR3 is CASSLGTGEGYTF. The CDR3 region has the DNA TGTGCCAGCAGCTTAGGTACAGGGGAGGGCTACACCTTC.

The rearrangement uses TRBV7-9 and TRBJ1-6; 7 nucleotides match TRBD1. Looked up from germline, CDR1 is SEHNR and CDR2 is FQNEAQ (reference sequence). This CDR3 has 14 amino acids. V shed 2 bases, J shed 8 bases, and the junction held 3 bases outside the gene matches. The CDR3 DNA reads as TGTGCCAGCAGCTTAAGGGACAGACATTCACCCCTCCACTTT. Protein: CASSLRDRHSPLHF.

This clone was seen a handful of times. The chain links TRBV5-1 to TRBJ1-4; D is perhaps TRBD1 (6 bases). Germline-derived CDR1 and CDR2 are SGHRS and YFSETQ. CDR3 size: 14 residues. The V and J ends lost 4 bases and 5 bases respectively, with 12 bases between them. The CDR3 reads CASSPTGRNEKLFF. The CDR3 nucleotides read TGCGCCAGCAGCCCGACAGGCCGCAATGAAAAACTGTTTTTT.

This chain uses TRBV2 with TRBJ1-6, with 7 positions matching TRBD1. V was pared by 5 bases and J by 5 bases, with 3 bases of the junction left unmatched. Germline CDR1 SNHLY, CDR2 FYNNEI. This CDR3 contains 14 residues. CDR3 DNA: TGTGCCAGCAGTTGGGACAGAGATAATTCACCCCTCCACTTT. It yields the protein CASSWDRDNSPLHF.

The V call is TRBV28, the J call TRBJ1-1; 10 nucleotides match TRBD1. Germline CDR1 is MDHEN and CDR2 is SYDVKM. V shed 4 bases and J 3 bases; nucleotides not matched to a gene: 5. There are 15 residues in the CDR3. CDR3 DNA sequence: TGTGCCAGCAGTTCGAGGACAGGGGGTGACACTGAAGCTTTCTTT. Amino acids: CASSSRTGGDTEAFF.

The chain uses TRBV2 and TRBJ1-1; 10 bases fit TRBD1. CDR1 is SNHLY, CDR2 FYNNEI, per germline. The V gene end was trimmed by 5 bases and the J gene end by 0 bases; junction bases not matched to a gene: 9. The CDR3 is 17 residues long. CDR3 sequence: CASSSGTGVPMNTEAFF. CDR3 coding DNA: TGTGCCAGCAGTTCCGGGACAGGGGTTCCCATGAACACTGAAGCTTTCTTT.

This clone was counted a single time. This specimen includes other DNA sequences encoding the same CDR3. The genes are TRBV7-9 and TRBJ1-2; D is unclear. The germline gives CDR1 SEHNR, CDR2 FQNEAQ (reference sequence). The CDR3 runs 13 residues. The ends were cut back, 5 bases at V and 6 bases at J, with 13 bases in the middle. Written as DNA, the CDR3 is TGTGCCAGCAGCGGCACGGAGCAGCATGGCTACACCTTC. It translates to CASSGTEQHGYTF.

This clone was recorded only once. The chain carries TRBV3-1 (or the pseudogene TRBV3-2) and TRBJ2-1, with D possibly TRBD2 on 6 matching bases. The CDR3 contains 15 residues. CDR1 LGHDT and CDR2 YNNKEL come from the germline V gene (reference sequence). Trimming left V 4 bases short and J 4 bases short, with 14 bases between. The CDR3 loop is CASSLPGLQYNEQFF. CDR3 nucleotides: TGTGCCAGCAGCCTTCCGGGACTCCAATACAATGAGCAGTTCTTC.

The chain recombines TRBV28 with TRBJ1-2, with 9 bases matching TRBD1. Trimming removed 7 bases from V and 3 bases from J; junction bases left unmatched: 6. Germline values: CDR1 MDHEN, CDR2 SYDVKM. CDR3 length equals 14 residues. Here the CDR3 reads CASTPGQGYYGYTF. CDR3 coding DNA: TGTGCCAGCACGCCGGGACAGGGTTACTATGGCTACACCTTC.

This chain joins TRBV5-4 and TRBJ2-5; D uncertain. The germline CDR1 and CDR2 sequences are SGHNT and YYREEE (reference sequence). There are 14 residues in the CDR3. Trimming pared 1 base from V and 5 bases from J, leaving 12 bases between. The CDR3 here is CASSLYGSKETQYF. The CDR3 DNA reads TGTGCCAGCAGCTTGTACGGTAGCAAGGAGACCCAGTACTTC.

This clone has a single count. The rearrangement links TRBV2 to TRBJ2-4, with D perhaps TRBD2 (6 bases). The CDR3 totals 16 residues. Per the germline V gene, CDR1 is SNHLY and CDR2 is FYNNEI. Trimming left V 2 bases short and J 3 bases short, with 14 bases between. The CDR3 sequence is CASSELRLEDKNIQYF. CDR3 DNA: TGTGCCAGCAGTGAATTGAGACTAGAGGACAAAAACATTCAGTACTTC.

The V call is TRBV28, the J call TRBJ2-1; TRBD2 matches 8 bases. Per germline, CDR1 MDHEN and CDR2 SYDVKM. The CDR3 is 14 residues long. The trim removed 2 bases at V and 5 bases at J, leaving 2 bases unmatched. The CDR3 here is CASSLAGGDNEQFF. CDR3 bases: TGTGCCAGCAGTTTAGCGGGGGGAGACAATGAGCAGTTCTTC.

This clone appeared once. The chain has TRBV5-4 and TRBJ2-1; D is perhaps TRBD2 (5 bases). Germline V gives CDR1 SGHNT, CDR2 YYREEE (reference sequence). V dropped 4 bases and J dropped 0 bases, with 11 bases sitting between them. The CDR3 is made up of 15 amino acids. Here the CDR3 DNA reads TGTGCCAGCAGCGAGGTGGGAGCCTCCTACAATGAGCAGTTCTTC. It encodes CASSEVGASYNEQFF.

The J gene is TRBJ2-7, the V gene TRBV30; TRBD1 matches 10 bases. In germline, CDR1 is GTSNPN, CDR2 SVGIG (reference sequence). This CDR3 comprises 14 residues. Trimming cost V 5 bases and J 7 bases; bases outside gene matches: 11. The CDR3 reads CAWAPDRGLGEQYF. The CDR3 bases are TGTGCCTGGGCTCCCGACAGGGGGCTAGGGGAGCAGTACTTC.

The chain has TRBV2 and TRBJ1-1; 7 bases are a match to TRBD1. The CDR3 spans 15 residues. The V gene end was trimmed by 6 bases and the J gene end by 0 bases; junction bases not matched to a gene: 7. The V gene's germline CDR1 is SNHLY and CDR2 FYNNEI. The CDR3, as DNA: TGTGCCAGCAGGGTAGGGACAGCCCTGAACACTGAAGCTTTCTTT. Encoded protein: CASRVGTALNTEAFF.

This chain joins TRBV2 and TRBJ2-7, with TRBD2 matching 9 bases. V trimming: 4 bases; J trimming: 0 bases; junction bases outside the gene matches: 4. The CDR3 length is 15 residues. Looked up from germline, CDR1 is SNHLY and CDR2 is FYNNEI. CDR3 residues: CASSVPSGASYEQYF. The CDR3 DNA is TGTGCCAGCAGTGTTCCTAGCGGGGCCTCCTACGAGCAGTACTTC.

The genes are TRBV5-1 and TRBJ1-1; the match to TRBD1 covers 7 bases. CDR3 length: 14 residues. Germline V gene data show CDR1 as SGHRS and CDR2 as YFSETQ. Trimming took 4 bases from V and 6 from J; bases not matched to a gene: 9. The CDR3 loop is CASSPLQGLAEAFF. For the CDR3, the DNA is TGCGCCAGCAGCCCACTACAGGGGTTGGCTGAAGCTTTCTTT.

J is TRBJ1-1 and V is TRBV27; 8 bases are shared with TRBD1. This CDR3 region has 14 residues. Germline-derived CDR1 and CDR2 are MNHEY and SMNVEV (reference sequence). The junction had 5 bases not matched to a gene; V was cut back by 3 bases and J by 5 bases. The CDR3 reads CASSLQGARTEAFF. CDR3 bases: TGTGCCAGCAGTTTGCAGGGGGCGCGGACTGAAGCTTTCTTT.